This T cell receptor beta chain was found in a study of shared clonotypes between healthy human individuals. Study details: Donors were a couple of women and three men aged 18 to 49. Study-wide findings and caveats: Compared with clonotypes that all four donors shared, non-shared clonotypes had lower generation probabilities. As a rule, naive subsets had a larger estimated richness than memory subsets. Of the naive CD4 clonotypes, around 5% were shared across a few donors.

To note about this clone: Antigen unknown.

The CDR3 length is 16 residues. J gave up 5 bases and V 1 base, and 10 bases lay outside the gene matches. Germline V gene lookup returns CDR1 SGHRS and CDR2 YFSETQ. TCRdb keeps only in-frame clones here, not all; method: immunoSEQ multiplex PCR. The sample contains over 2 million clones, 85% to 95% of which appear only once. The sequence came from a man between 18 and 29 years old in good health. Sample: naive CD4+ T cells sorted from blood. Sample subset: CD45RA+ positively selected. This chain joins TRBV5-1 and TRBJ2-5; 8 bases agree with TRBD2. The CDR3: CASSLSLAVGLETQYF. CDR3 sequence (DNA): TGCGCCAGCAGCTTGTCACTAGCGGTGGGGTTGGAGACCCAGTACTTC. Filled out from reference TRBV5-1 and TRBJ2-5, the complete variable domain reads KAGVTQTPRYLIKTRGQQVTLSCSPISGHRSVSWYQQTPGQGLQFLFEYFSETQRNKGNFPGRFSGRQFSNSRSEMNVSTLELGDSALYLCASSLSLAVGLETQYFGPGTRLLVL.